This TCR beta chain comes out of a study of blood T cells in healthy people across ages. The second PCR ran roughly 6 to 12 cycles with a sample-barcoded 5' primer and J-beta primers. TCRdb fed the 5' RACE reads into MiXCR, producing one record per CDR3 protein. This sample has about 2 million distinct CDR3 sequences, with around 48% found just once. The CDR3 contains 15 residues. V was trimmed by 0 bases and J by 7 bases, leaving 14 bases between them. Germline lookup yields CDR1 SGDLS and CDR2 YYNGEE. Sequenced sample: blood. This TCR was sampled from a woman between 40 and 50 years old in good health. The chain is built from TRBV9 and TRBJ2-1; the D gene is possibly TRBD2 (6 bases). This CDR3 reads CASSVAASDLNEQFF. DNA for the CDR3: TGTGCCAGCAGCGTAGCGGCTAGCGATTTGAATGAGCAGTTCTTC.